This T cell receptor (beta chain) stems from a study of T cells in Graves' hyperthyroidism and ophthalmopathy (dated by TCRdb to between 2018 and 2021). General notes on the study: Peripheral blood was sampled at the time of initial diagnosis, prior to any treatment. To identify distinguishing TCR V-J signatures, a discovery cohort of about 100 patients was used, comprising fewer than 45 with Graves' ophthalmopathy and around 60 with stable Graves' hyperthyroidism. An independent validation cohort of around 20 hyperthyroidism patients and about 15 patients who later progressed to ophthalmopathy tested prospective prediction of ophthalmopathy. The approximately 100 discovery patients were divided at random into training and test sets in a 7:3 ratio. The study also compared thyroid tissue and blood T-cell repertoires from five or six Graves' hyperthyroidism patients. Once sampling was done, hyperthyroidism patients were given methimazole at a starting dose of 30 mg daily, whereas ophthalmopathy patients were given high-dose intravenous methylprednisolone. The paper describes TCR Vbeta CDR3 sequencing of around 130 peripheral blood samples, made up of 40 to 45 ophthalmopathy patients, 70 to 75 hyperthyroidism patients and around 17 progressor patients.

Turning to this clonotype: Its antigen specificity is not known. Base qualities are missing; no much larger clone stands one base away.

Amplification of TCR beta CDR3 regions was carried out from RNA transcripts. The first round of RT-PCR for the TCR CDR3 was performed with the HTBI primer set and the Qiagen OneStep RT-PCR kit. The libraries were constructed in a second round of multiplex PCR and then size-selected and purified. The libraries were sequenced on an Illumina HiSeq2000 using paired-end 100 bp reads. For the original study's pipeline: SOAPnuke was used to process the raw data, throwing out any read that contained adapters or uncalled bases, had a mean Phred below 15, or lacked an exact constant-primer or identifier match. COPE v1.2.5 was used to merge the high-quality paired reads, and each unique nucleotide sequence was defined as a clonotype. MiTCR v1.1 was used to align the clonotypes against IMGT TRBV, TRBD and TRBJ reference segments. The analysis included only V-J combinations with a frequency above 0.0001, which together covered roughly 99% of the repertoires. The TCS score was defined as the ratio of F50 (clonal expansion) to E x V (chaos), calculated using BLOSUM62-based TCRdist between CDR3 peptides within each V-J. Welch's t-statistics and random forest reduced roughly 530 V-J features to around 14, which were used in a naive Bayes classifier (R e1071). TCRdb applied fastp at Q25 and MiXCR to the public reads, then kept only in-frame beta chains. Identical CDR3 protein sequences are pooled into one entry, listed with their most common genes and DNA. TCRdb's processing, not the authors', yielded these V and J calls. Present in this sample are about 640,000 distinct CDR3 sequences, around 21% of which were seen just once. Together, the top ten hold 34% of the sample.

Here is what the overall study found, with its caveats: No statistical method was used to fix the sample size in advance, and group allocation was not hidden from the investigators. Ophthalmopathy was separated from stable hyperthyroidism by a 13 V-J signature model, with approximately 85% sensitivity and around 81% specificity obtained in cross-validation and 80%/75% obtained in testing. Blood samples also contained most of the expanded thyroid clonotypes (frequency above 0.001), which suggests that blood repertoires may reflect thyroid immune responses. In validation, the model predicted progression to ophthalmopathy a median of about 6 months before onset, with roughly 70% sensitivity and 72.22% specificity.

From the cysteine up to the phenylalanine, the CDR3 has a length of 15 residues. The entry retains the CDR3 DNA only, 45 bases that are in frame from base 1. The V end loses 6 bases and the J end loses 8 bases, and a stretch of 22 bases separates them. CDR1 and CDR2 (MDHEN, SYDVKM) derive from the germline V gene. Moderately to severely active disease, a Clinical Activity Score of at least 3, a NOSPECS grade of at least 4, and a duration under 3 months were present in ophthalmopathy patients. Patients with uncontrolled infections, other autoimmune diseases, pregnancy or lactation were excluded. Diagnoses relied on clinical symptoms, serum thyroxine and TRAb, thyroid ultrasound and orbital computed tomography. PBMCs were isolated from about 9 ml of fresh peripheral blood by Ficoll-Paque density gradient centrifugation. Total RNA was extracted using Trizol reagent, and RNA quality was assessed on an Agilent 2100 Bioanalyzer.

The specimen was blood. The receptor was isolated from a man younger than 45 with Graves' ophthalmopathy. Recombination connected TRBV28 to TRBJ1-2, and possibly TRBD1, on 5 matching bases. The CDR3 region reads CASSTPGEGLYGYTF. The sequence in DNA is TGTGCCAGCAGCACCCCCGGGGAGGGGCTTTACGGCTACACCTTC.